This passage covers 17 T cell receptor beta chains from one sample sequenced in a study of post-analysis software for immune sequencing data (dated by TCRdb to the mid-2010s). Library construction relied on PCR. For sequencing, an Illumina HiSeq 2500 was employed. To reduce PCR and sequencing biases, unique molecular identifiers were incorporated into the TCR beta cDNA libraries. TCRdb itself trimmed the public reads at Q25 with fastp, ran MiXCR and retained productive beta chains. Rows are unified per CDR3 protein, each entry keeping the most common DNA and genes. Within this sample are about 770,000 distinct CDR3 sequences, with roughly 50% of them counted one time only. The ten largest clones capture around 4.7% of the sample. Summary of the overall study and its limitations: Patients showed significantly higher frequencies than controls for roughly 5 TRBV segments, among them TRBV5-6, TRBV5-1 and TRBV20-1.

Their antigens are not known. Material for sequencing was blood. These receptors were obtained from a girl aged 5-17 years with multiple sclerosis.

This chain's CDR3 is CASKRTTSYNEQFF. The CDR3 DNA follows: TGTGCCAGCAAGCGGACTACCTCCTACAATGAGCAGTTCTTC. The rearrangement uses TRBV27 and TRBJ2-1; D may be TRBD2 (6 bases). The CDR3 totals 14 residues. Trimming pared 7 bases from V and 0 bases from J, leaving 10 bases between. Per the germline V gene, CDR1 is MNHEY and CDR2 is SMNVEV (reference sequence).

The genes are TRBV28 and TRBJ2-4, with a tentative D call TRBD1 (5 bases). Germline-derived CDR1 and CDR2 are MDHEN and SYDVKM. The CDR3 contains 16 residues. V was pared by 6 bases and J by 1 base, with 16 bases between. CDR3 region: CASRKTVPSAKNIQYF. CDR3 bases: TGTGCCAGCAGAAAGACAGTACCCTCGGCCAAAAACATTCAGTACTTC.

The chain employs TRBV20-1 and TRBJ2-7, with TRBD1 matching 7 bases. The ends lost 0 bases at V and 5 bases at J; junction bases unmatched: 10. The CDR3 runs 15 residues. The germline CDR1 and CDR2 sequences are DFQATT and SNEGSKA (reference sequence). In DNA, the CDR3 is TGCAGTGCTAGAGATTTCAGGGGGAAAAAAGACGAGCAGTACTTC. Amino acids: CSARDFRGKKDEQYF.

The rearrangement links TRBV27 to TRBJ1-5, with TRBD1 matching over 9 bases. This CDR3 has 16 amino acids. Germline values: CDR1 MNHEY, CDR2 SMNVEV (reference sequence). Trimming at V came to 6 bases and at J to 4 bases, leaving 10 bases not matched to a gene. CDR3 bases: TGTGCCAGCAGCTCCTCCGGACAGGGGAAAAATCAGCCCCAGCATTTT. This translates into CASSSSGQGKNQPQHF.

The CDR3 DNA sequence: TGTGCCACCAGCAGAGAAGGGGCGTCCTACGAGCAGTACTTC. Its translation: CATSREGASYEQYF. The V and J genes are TRBV15 and TRBJ2-7; D may be TRBD1 (5 bases). This CDR3 has 14 residues. From germline, CDR1 is LNHNV and CDR2 YYDKDF (reference sequence). Trimming shortened V by 0 bases and J by 1 base, and 7 bases separated the two germline ends. Combining the CDR3 with reference TRBV15 and TRBJ2-7 gives the whole variable domain DAMVIQNPRYQVTQFGKPVTLSCSQTLNHNVMYWYQQKSSQAPKLLFHYYDKDFNNEADTPDNFQSRRPNTSFCFLDIRSPGLGDTAMYLCATSREGASYEQYFGPGTRLTVT.

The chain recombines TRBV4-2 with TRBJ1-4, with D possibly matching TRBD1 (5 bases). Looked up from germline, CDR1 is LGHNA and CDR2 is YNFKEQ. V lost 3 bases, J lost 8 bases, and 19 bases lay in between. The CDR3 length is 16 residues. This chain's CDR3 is CASSQLEAGKEEKLFF. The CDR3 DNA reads TGTGCCAGCAGCCAGCTAGAGGCAGGGAAGGAGGAAAAACTGTTTTTT.

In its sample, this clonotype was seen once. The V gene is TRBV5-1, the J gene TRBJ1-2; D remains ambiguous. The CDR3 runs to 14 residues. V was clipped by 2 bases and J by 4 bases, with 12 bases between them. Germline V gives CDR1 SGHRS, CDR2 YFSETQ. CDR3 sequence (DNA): TGCGCCAGCAGCTTTACGGGGTCGGGCTATGGCTACACCTTC. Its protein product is CASSFTGSGYGYTF. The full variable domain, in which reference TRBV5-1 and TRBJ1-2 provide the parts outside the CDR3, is KAGVTQTPRYLIKTRGQQVTLSCSPISGHRSVSWYQQTPGQGLQFLFEYFSETQRNKGNFPGRFSGRQFSNSRSEMNVSTLELGDSALYLCASSFTGSGYGYTFGSGTRLTVV.

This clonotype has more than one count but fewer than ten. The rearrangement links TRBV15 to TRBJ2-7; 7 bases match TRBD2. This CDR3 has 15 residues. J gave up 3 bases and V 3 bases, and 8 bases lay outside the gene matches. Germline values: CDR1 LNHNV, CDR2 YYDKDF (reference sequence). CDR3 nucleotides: TGTGCCACCAGCAGTTCCCGAGCTAGCGGCTACGAGCAGTACTTC. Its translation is CATSSSRASGYEQYF.

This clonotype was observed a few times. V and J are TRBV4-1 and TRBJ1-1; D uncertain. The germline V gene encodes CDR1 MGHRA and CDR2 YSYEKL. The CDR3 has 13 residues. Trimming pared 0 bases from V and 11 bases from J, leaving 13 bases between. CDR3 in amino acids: CASSQEGERSAFF. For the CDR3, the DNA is TGCGCCAGCAGCCAAGAGGGCGAGCGATCCGCTTTCTTT.

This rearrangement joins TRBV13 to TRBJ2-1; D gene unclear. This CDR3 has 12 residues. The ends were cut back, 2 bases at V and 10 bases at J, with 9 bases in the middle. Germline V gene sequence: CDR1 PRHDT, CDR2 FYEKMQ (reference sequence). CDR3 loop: CASSLRTGEQFF. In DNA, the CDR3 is TGTGCCAGCAGCTTACGGACCGGAGAGCAGTTCTTC. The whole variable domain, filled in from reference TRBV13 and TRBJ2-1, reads AAGVIQSPRHLIKEKRETATLKCYPIPRHDTVYWYQQGPGQDPQFLISFYEKMQSDKGSIPDRFSAQQFSDYHSELNMSSLELGDSALYFCASSLRTGEQFFGPGTRLTVL.

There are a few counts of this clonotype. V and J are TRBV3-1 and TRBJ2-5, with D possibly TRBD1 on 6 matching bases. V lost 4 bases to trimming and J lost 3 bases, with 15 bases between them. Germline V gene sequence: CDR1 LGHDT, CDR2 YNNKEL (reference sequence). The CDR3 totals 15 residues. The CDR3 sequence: CASSPEVAGEETQYF. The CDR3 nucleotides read TGTGCCAGCAGCCCCGAGGTCGCAGGGGAAGAGACCCAGTACTTC.

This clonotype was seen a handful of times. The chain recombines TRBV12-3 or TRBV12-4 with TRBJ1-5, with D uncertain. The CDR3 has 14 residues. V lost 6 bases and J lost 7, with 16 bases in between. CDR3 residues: CASSSDGAGQPQHF. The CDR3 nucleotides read TGTGCCAGCAGCTCCGACGGAGCTGGGCAGCCCCAGCATTTT.

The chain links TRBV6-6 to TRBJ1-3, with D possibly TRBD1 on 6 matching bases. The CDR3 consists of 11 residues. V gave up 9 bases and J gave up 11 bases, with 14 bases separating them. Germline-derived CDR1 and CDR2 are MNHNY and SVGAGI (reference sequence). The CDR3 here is CARNQGFAIYF. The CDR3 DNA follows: TGTGCCAGAAATCAGGGGTTCGCCATATATTTT.

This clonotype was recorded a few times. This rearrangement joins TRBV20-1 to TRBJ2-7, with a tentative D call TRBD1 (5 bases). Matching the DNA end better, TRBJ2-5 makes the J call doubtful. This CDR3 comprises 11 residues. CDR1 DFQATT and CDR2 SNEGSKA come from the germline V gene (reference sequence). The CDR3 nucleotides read TGCAGTGCTATCAGGGTGGGGACCCAGTACTTC. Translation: CSAIRVGTQYF.

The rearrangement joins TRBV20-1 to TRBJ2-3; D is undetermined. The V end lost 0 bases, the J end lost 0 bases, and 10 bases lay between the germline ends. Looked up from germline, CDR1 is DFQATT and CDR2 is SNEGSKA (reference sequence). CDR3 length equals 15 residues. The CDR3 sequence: CSARDRSSSTDTQYF. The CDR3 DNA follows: TGCAGTGCTAGAGATAGGTCTTCTAGCACAGATACGCAGTATTTT.

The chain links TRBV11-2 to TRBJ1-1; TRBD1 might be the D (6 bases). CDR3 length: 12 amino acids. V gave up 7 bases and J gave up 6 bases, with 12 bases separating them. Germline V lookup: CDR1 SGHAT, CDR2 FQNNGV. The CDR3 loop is CASTGGAPEAFF. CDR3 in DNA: TGTGCCAGCACTGGGGGGGCCCCTGAAGCTTTCTTT.

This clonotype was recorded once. The CDR3 is CASSPGQGGTANYGYTF. The CDR3 DNA is TGTGCCAGCAGTCCAGGACAGGGAGGCACGGCTAACTATGGCTACACCTTC. The J gene is TRBJ1-2, the V gene TRBV12-3 or TRBV12-4, with 8 nucleotides matching TRBD1. The CDR3 consists of 17 residues. With 5 bases clipped from V and 0 bases from J, the junction kept 11 bases outside the gene matches.